This T cell receptor (beta chain) was observed in a study of response to subunit inactivated influenza vaccine. Study results and caveats: The authors suggested that every seasonal influenza vaccination recruits few new T cells.

TCRdb independently ran MiXCR on the RT-PCR reads; one entry per CDR3 protein. The sample carries more than 550,000 distinct CDR3 sequences, over 9.5% recorded once. This clonotype showed up just a few times. Its specificity is unknown. The CDR3 length is 15 residues. From germline, CDR1 is LGHNA and CDR2 YSLEER. Unmatched junction bases numbered 4, after V lost 4 bases and J lost 0 bases. The TCR originated in a man between 50 and 59 years old who received an inactivated influenza vaccine. The chain couples TRBV4-3 to TRBJ1-2; 8 bases line up with TRBD1. Sequencing was performed on PBMCs from blood, taken on the day of vaccination. The CDR3 loop is CASSLWTGTNYGYTF. The CDR3 bases are TGCGCCAGCAGCCTATGGACAGGGACTAACTATGGCTACACCTTC.